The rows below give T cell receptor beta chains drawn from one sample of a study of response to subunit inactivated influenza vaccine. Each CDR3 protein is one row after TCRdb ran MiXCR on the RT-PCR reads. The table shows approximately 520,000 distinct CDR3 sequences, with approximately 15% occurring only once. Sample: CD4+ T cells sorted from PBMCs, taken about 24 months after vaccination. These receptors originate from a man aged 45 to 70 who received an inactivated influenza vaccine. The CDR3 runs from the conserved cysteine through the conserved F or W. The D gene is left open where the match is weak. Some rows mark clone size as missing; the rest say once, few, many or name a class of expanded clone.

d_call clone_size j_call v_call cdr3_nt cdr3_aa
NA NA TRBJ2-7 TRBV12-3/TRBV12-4 TGTGCCCGCAGTTTTGCTGGGTTGGGTCTCCCAAGCTCCTACGAGCAGTACTTC CARSFAGLGLPSSYEQYF
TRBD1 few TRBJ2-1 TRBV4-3 TGCGCCAGCAGCCAAACCGGGACAGGCTACAATGAGCAGTTCTTC CASSQTGTGYNEQFF
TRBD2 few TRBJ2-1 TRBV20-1 TGCAGTGCAGCTAAGCGGGGGTCGTTGGTTTACAAAGAGCAGTTCTTC CSAAKRGSLVYKEQFF
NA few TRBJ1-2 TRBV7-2 TGTGCCAGCAGCTTAAATAGAAACCTCTATGGCTACACCTTC CASSLNRNLYGYTF
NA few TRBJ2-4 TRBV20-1 TGCAGTGCTACACCGGGCATGAGTCCCAAGGCCAAAAACATTCAGTACTTC CSATPGMSPKAKNIQYF
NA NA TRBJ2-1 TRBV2 TGTGCCAGCAGTGAAGCACAGCCATCCTACAATGAGCAGTTCTTC CASSEAQPSYNEQFF
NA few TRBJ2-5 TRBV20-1 TGCAGTGCTAATCGACGTACACTACAAGAGACCCAGTACTTC CSANRRTLQETQYF
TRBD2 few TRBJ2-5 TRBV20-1 TGCAGTGCACCCCGGGGGGGCCGATGGACCCAGTACTTC CSAPRGGRWTQYF
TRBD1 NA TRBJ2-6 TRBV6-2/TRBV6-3 TGTGCCAGCTCAAGACAGGGGGCGCCTGGGGCCAACGTCCTGACTTTC CASSRQGAPGANVLTF
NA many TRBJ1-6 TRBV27 TGTGCCAGCACCTCCGGGAGGCCGAATTCACCCCTCCACTTT CASTSGRPNSPLHF
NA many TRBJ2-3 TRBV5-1 TGCGCCAGCAGCTTGTTTTCAGGAGATACGCAGTATTTT CASSLFSGDTQYF
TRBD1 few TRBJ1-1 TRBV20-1 TGCAGTGCAACCGGGACAGGGTGGGGCACTGAAGCTTTCTTT CSATGTGWGTEAFF
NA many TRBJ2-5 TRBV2 TGTGCCAGCAGAGACGGACTGGGCCGAGAGACCCAGTACTTC CASRDGLGRETQYF
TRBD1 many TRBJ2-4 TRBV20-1 TGCAGTGCTAGAGGACAGGGGCGGGGTCCCAAAAACATTCAGTACTTC CSARGQGRGPKNIQYF
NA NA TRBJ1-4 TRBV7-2 TGTGCCAGCAGCCCCCAACCAGGTCCTAATGAAAAACTGTTTTTT CASSPQPGPNEKLFF
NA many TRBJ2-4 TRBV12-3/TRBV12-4 TGTGCCAGCAGTTTAGGCAGGGTGTACATTCAGTACTTC CASSLGRVYIQYF
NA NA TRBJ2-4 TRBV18 TGTGCCAGCTCACCAGGCAGGAACTTAGCCAAAAACATTCAGTACTTC CASSPGRNLAKNIQYF
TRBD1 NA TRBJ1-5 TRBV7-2 TGTGCCAGCAGCGACAGGGAGGGCAATCAGCCCCAGCATTTT CASSDREGNQPQHF
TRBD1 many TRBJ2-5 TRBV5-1 TGCGCCAGCGGCCAAAAACAGGGGGCTACGGAGACCCAGTACTTC CASGQKQGATETQYF
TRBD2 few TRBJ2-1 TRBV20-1 TGCAGTGCTAGACGGGGGACTAGCGGACCCTACAATGAGCAGTTCTTC CSARRGTSGPYNEQFF
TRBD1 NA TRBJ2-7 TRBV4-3 TGCGCCAGCAGCCAAGATTTGGGGGACCGGGGACAGGGGGGCTACGAGCAGTACTTC CASSQDLGDRGQGGYEQYF
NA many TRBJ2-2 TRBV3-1 TGTGCCAGCAGCCAGCCGGTGGCGGGCGGGGAGCTGTTTTTT CASSQPVAGGELFF
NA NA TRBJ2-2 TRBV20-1 TGCAGTGCTAGCGTCGGGGGCTCAACCGGGGAGCTGTTTTTT CSASVGGSTGELFF
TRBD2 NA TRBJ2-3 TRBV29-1 TGCAGCGGACGACTAGCGGGGGTCTCTACGCAGTATTTT CSGRLAGVSTQYF
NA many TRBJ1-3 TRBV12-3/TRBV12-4 TGTGCCAGCAGTTTTGGGCAGGGAAACACCATATATTTT CASSFGQGNTIYF
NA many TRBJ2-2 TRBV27 TGTGCCAGCAGTTTACGTGCAACGGGAGGGGAGCTGTTTTTT CASSLRATGGELFF
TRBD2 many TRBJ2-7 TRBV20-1 TGCAGTGCTAGTCGAGCACTAGCGGGAGGAACCTACGAGCAGTACTTC CSASRALAGGTYEQYF
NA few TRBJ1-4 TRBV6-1 TGTGCCAGCAGTGAAACTGTCGGAAAACTGTTTTTT CASSETVGKLFF
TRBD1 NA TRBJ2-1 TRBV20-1 TGCAGTGCTGATGGCCTGGTAGGACAGGGTTCCTACAATGAGCAGTTCTTC CSADGLVGQGSYNEQFF
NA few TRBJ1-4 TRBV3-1 TGTGCCAGCAGCCAACTCGCGGGTGAAAAACTGTTTTTT CASSQLAGEKLFF
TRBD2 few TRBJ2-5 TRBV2 TGTGCCAGCAGAAAGACTGCGGCGGGGGGGACCCAGTACTTC CASRKTAAGGTQYF
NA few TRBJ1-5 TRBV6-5 TGTGCCAGCAGCTATAATAGGAGGACTGGCGATCAGCCCCAGCATTTT CASSYNRRTGDQPQHF
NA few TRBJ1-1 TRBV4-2 TGTGCCAGCAGCCACAGCAGGGGGAACACTGAAGCTTTCTTT CASSHSRGNTEAFF